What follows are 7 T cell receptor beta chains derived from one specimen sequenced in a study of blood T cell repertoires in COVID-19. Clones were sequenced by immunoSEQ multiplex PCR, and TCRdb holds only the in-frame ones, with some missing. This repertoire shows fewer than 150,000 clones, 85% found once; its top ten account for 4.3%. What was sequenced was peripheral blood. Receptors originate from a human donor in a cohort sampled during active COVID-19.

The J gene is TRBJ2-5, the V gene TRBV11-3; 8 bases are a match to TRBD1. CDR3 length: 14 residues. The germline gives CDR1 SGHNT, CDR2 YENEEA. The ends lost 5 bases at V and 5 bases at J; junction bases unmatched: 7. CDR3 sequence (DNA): TGTGCCAGCAGCGGTGGACAGGGTCTGGAGACCCAGTACTTC. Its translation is CASSGGQGLETQYF.

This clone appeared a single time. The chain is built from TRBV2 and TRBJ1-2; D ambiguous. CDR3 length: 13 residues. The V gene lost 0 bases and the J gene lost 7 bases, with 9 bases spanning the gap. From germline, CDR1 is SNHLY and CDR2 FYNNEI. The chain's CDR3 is CASSEARWLGYTF. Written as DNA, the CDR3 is TGTGCCAGCAGTGAAGCGCGGTGGCTTGGCTACACCTTC.

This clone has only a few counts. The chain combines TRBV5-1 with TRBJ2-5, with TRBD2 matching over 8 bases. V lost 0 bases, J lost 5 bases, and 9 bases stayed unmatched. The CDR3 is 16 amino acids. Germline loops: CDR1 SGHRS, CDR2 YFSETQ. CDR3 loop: CASSLARTSLAETQYF. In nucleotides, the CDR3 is TGCGCCAGCAGCTTGGCCCGGACTAGCCTTGCGGAGACCCAGTACTTC.

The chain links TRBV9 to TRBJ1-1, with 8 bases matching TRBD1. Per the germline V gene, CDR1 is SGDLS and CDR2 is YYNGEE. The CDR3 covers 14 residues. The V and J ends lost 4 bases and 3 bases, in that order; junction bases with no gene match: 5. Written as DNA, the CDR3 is TGTGCCAGCAGCTCACAGACAGGGGACACTGAAGCTTTCTTT. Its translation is CASSSQTGDTEAFF.

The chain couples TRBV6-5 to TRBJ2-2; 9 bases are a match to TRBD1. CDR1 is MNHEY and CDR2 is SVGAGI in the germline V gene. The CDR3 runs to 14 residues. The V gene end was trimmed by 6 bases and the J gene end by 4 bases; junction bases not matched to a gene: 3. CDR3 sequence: CASSGTGLTGELFF. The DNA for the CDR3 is TGTGCCAGCAGCGGGACAGGGCTCACCGGGGAGCTGTTTTTT.

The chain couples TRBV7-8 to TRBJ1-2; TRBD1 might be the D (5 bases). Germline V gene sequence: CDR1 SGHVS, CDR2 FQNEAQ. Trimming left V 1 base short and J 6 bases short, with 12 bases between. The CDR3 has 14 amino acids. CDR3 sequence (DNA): TGTGCCAGCAGCTTAGTAAGGTTCAGGGATGGCTACACCTTC. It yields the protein CASSLVRFRDGYTF. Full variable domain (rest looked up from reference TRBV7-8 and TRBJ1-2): GAGVSQSPRYKVAKRGQDVALRCDPISGHVSLFWYQQALGQGPEFLTYFQNEAQLDKSGLPSDRFFAERPEGSVSTLKIQRTQQEDSAVYLCASSLVRFRDGYTFGSGTRLTVV.

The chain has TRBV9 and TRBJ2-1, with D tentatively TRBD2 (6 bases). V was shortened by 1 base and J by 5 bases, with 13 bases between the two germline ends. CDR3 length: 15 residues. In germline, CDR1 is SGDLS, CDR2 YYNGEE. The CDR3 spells CASSVLAEPNNEQFF. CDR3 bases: TGTGCCAGCAGCGTATTAGCGGAGCCAAACAATGAGCAGTTCTTC.